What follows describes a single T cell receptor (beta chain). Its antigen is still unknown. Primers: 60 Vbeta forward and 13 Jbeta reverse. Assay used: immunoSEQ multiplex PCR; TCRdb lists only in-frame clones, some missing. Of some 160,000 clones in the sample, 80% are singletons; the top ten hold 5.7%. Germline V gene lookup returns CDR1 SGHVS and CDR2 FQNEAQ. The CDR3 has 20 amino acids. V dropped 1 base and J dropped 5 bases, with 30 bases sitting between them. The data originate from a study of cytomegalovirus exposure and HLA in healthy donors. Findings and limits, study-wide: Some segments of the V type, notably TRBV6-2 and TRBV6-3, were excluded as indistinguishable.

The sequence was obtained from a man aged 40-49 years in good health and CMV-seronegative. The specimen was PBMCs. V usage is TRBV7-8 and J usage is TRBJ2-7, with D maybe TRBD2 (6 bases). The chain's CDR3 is CASSLEIGHPGRSRVHEQYF. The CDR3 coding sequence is TGTGCCAGCAGCTTAGAGATCGGTCACCCCGGGAGATCAAGGGTCCACGAGCAGTACTTC.